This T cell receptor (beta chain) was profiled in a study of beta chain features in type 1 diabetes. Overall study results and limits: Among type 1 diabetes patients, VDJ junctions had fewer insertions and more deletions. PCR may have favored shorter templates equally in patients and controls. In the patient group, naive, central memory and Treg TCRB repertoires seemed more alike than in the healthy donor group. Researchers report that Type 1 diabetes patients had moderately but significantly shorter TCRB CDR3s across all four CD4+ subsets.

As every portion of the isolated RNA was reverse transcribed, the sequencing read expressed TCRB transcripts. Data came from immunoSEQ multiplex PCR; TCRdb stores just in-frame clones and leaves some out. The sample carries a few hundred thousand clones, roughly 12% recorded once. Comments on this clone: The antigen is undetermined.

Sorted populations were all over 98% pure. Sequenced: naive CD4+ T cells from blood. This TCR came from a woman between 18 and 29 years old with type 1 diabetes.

In DNA, the CDR3 is TGTGCCAGCAGGGCGGGATGGACTGAAGCTTTCTTT. This translates into CASRAGWTEAFF. V gene TRBV27 combines with J gene TRBJ1-1, with D unclear. From germline, CDR1 is MNHEY and CDR2 SMNVEV (reference sequence). Deletions cut 6 bases from V and 5 bases from J, with 10 bases between. The CDR3 covers 12 residues.